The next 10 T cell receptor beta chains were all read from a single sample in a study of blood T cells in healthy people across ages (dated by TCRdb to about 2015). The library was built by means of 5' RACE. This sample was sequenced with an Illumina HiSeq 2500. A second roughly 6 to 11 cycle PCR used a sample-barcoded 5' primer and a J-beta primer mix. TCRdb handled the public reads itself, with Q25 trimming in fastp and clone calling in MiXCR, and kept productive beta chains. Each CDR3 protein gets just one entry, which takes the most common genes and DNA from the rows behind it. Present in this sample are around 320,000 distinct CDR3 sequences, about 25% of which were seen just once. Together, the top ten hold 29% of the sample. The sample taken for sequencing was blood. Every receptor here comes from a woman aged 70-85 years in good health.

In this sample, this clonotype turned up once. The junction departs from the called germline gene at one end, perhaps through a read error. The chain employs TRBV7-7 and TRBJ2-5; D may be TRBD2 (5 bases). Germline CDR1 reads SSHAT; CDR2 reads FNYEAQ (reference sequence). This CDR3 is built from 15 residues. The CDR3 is CASSLDGKGSETQYF. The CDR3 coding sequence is TGTGCTAGCAGCTTAGACGGGAAAGGATCGGAGACCCAGTACTTC.

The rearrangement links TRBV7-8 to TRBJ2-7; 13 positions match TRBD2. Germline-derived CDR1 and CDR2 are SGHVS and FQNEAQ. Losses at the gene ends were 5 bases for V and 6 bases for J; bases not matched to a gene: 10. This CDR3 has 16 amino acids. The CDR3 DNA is TGTGCCAGCAGCATTGGGACTAGCGGGACCCTCCGCGAGCAGTACTTC. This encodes CASSIGTSGTLREQYF.

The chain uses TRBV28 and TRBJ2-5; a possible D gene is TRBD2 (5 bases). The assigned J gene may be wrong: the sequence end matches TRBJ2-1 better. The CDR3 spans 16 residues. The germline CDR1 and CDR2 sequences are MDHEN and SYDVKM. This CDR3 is CASSPITRLGNNEQFF. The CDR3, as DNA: TGTGCCAGCAGCCCGATCACTAGATTGGGAAACAATGAGCAGTTCTTC.

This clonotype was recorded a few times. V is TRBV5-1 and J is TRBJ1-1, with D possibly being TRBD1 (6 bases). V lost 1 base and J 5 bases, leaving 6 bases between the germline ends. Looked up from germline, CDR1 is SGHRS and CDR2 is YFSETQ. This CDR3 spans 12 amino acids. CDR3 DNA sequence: TGCGCCAGCAGCTTGCAGGGGACTGAAGCTTTCTTT. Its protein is CASSLQGTEAFF.

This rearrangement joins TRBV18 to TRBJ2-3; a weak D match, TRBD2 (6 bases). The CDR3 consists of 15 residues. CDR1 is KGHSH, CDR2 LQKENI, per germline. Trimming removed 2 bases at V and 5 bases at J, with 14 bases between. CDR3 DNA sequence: TGTGCCAGCTCACCAGCAGCGGGTGTCGGAGATACGCAGTATTTT. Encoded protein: CASSPAAGVGDTQYF.

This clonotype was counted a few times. Here the CDR3 reads CASSLAGVAHKGYETQYF. CDR3 in DNA: TGTGCCAGCAGTCTAGCGGGAGTTGCGCATAAGGGGTATGAGACCCAGTACTTC. The chain is built from TRBV28 and TRBJ2-5, with TRBD2 identical over 10 bases. The V segment lost 5 bases and the J segment 5 bases; nucleotides outside the gene matches: 17. This CDR3 comprises 18 residues. Per the germline V gene, CDR1 is MDHEN and CDR2 is SYDVKM.

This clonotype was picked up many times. This chain's CDR3 is CAITGTQGGELFF. In nucleotides, the CDR3 is TGTGCCATCACCGGGACTCAGGGCGGGGAGCTGTTTTTT. V usage is TRBV10-3 and J usage is TRBJ2-2; D may be TRBD2 (6 bases). CDR1 ENHRY and CDR2 SYGVKD come from the germline V gene. This CDR3 comprises 13 residues. Trimming took off 7 bases at V and 7 bases at J, with 13 bases between the two ends.

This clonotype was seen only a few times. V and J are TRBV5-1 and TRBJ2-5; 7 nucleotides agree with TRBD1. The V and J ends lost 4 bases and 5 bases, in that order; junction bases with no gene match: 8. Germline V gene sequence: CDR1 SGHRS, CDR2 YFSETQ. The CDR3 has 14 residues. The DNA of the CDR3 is TGCGCCAGCAGCGCCGGACAGGCTGCGGAGACCCAGTACTTC. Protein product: CASSAGQAAETQYF.

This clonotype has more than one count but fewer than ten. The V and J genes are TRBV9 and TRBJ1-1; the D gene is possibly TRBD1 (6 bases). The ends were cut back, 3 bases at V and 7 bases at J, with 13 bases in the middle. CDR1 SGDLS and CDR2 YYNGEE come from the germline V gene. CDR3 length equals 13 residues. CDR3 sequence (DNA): TGTGCCAGCAGCGCGACAGGATCCTATGAAGCTTTCTTT. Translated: CASSATGSYEAFF.

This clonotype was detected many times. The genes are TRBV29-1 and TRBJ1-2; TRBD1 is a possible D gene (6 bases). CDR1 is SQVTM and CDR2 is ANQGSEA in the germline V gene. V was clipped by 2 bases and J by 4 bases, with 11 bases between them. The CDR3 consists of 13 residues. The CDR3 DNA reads TGCAGCGTTGAACCTACAGGGATCTATGGCTACACCTTC. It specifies CSVEPTGIYGYTF.